This is a list of T cell receptor beta chains from one sample in a study of T cells after somatic rescue of genetic block. Measured with immunoSEQ multiplex PCR; TCRdb has only the in-frame clones, and not every one. Of fewer than 150,000 clones listed, around 90% are singletons. Sample: peripheral blood mononuclear cells (PBMCs). All receptors come from a woman aged 18-35 years. Each CDR3 is given with its conserved first and last residue. The D gene is left open where the match is weak. The size entry is marked missing in some rows and otherwise reads once, few, many or a size class.

once	TRBV6-1	TRBD1	TRBJ1-2	CASRLTGNYGYTF	TGTGCCAGCAGGTTGACAGGGAACTATGGCTACACCTTC
NA	TRBV2	TRBD1	TRBJ1-5	CASSLGQYSNQPQHF	TGTGCCAGCAGCTTGGGACAGTATAGCAATCAGCCCCAGCATTTT
NA	TRBV5-4	TRBD1	TRBJ1-1	CASSSDRERMATEAFF	TGTGCCAGCAGCTCCGACAGGGAGAGAATGGCCACTGAAGCTTTCTTT
NA	TRBV6-4	NA	TRBJ2-1	CASSDSQRSSYNEQFF	TGTGCCAGCAGTGACAGTCAGCGGAGCTCCTACAATGAGCAGTTCTTC
NA	TRBV19	TRBD1	TRBJ2-7	CASSIIPRGPVEQYF	TGTGCCAGTAGTATAATTCCCAGGGGGCCAGTCGAGCAGTACTTC
NA	TRBV28	NA	TRBJ1-4	CASSSAGVGAEKLFF	TGTGCCAGCAGTTCCGCGGGGGTTGGGGCTGAAAAACTGTTTTTT
NA	TRBV6-1	TRBD1	TRBJ1-2	CASSRQGEGYGYTF	TGTGCCAGCAGTAGACAGGGGGAAGGCTATGGCTACACCTTC
NA	TRBV2	TRBD1	TRBJ1-3	CASGQGQRNTIYF	TGTGCCAGCGGACAGGGCCAGAGAAACACCATATATTTT
NA	TRBV10-2	NA	TRBJ2-3	CASSEIARSTDTQYF	TGCGCCAGCAGTGAGATTGCCAGGAGCACAGATACGCAGTATTTT
NA	TRBV5-1	NA	TRBJ2-1	CASSLDYRANEQFF	TGCGCCAGCAGCTTGGACTACAGGGCCAATGAGCAGTTCTTC
NA	TRBV28	NA	TRBJ1-3	CASSLPGIGNTIYF	TGTGCCAGCAGTTTACCGGGGATTGGAAACACCATATATTTT
once	TRBV25-1	NA	TRBJ2-2	CASSESFTGELFF	TGTGCCAGCAGTGAATCGTTTACCGGGGAGCTGTTTTTT
NA	TRBV5-4	TRBD1	TRBJ1-4	CASSGTGSANEKLFF	TGTGCCAGCAGCGGGACAGGGAGCGCTAATGAAAAACTGTTTTTT
NA	TRBV4-2	NA	TRBJ1-1	CASSQERGPARAFF	TGTGCCAGCAGCCAAGAGAGGGGCCCAGCCCGAGCTTTCTTT
few	TRBV30	NA	TRBJ1-1	CAWTRGYPEAFF	TGTGCCTGGACACGGGGGTACCCTGAAGCTTTCTTT
once	TRBV4-3	NA	TRBJ1-2	CASSQDLQVNYGYTF	TGCGCCAGCAGCCAAGATCTCCAAGTCAACTATGGCTACACCTTC
NA	TRBV6-5	NA	TRBJ2-1	CASSYSTGGPEQFF	TGTGCCAGCAGTTACTCTACGGGGGGCCCTGAGCAGTTCTTC
NA	TRBV6-5	TRBD2	TRBJ2-2	CASSYSTSLNGELFF	TGTGCCAGCAGTTACTCGACTAGCCTTAACGGGGAGCTGTTTTTT
few	TRBV9	TRBD2	TRBJ2-1	CASSVGGGRNEQFF	TGTGCCAGCAGCGTAGGCGGGGGAAGGAATGAGCAGTTCTTC
once	TRBV11-3	NA	TRBJ2-7	CASSLGGVGSEQYF	TGTGCCAGCAGCTTAGGTGGGGTGGGATCGGAGCAGTACTTC
NA	TRBV2	TRBD1	TRBJ1-1	CASRERGTGGEAFF	TGTGCCAGCAGGGAACGCGGGACAGGTGGAGAAGCTTTCTTT
few	TRBV21-1	NA	TRBJ1-5	CASSKAKVLRHQPQHF	TGTGCCAGCAGCAAAGCAAAGGTATTGCGGCATCAGCCCCAGCATTTT
NA	TRBV15	NA	TRBJ1-1	CATSRGEKNTEAFF	TGTGCCACCAGCAGAGGTGAGAAGAACACTGAAGCTTTCTTT
NA	TRBV7-8	NA	TRBJ1-1	CASSLAETNTEAFF	TGTGCCAGCAGCTTAGCGGAGACGAACACTGAAGCTTTCTTT
NA	TRBV18	NA	TRBJ1-6	CASSSSALNNSPLHF	TGTGCCAGCTCATCATCGGCTCTCAATAATTCACCCCTCCACTTT
NA	TRBV4-2	NA	TRBJ2-7	CASSQDIRAYEAYEQYF	TGTGCCAGCAGCCAAGATATTAGGGCGTATGAAGCCTACGAGCAGTACTTC
NA	TRBV9	TRBD1	TRBJ2-3	CASSVETGVRDTQYF	TGTGCCAGCAGCGTTGAGACAGGGGTACGGGATACGCAGTATTTT
NA	TRBV29-1	NA	TRBJ2-1	CSVTYNEQFF	TGCAGCGTTACCTACAATGAGCAGTTCTTC
NA	TRBV30	NA	TRBJ2-5	CAWSAQLETQYF	TGTGCCTGGAGTGCCCAATTGGAGACCCAGTACTTC
NA	TRBV5-1	TRBD2	TRBJ2-1	CASSLILAGGPNEQFF	TGCGCCAGCAGCTTGATACTAGCGGGGGGGCCAAATGAGCAGTTCTTC
NA	TRBV7-8	TRBD1	TRBJ1-2	CASSFDRGDYGYTF	TGTGCCAGCAGCTTTGACAGGGGCGACTATGGCTACACCTTC
NA	TRBV5-1	TRBD1	TRBJ2-7	CASSYSPGTASYEQYF	TGCGCCAGCAGCTATTCTCCCGGGACAGCCTCCTACGAGCAGTACTTC
NA	TRBV19	TRBD1	TRBJ1-5	CASSLHRDRGNQPQHF	TGTGCCAGTAGTCTCCACCGGGACAGAGGCAATCAGCCCCAGCATTTT
NA	TRBV18	NA	TRBJ2-2	CASSPGRGENTGELFF	TGTGCCAGCTCACCAGGTCGCGGGGAGAACACCGGGGAGCTGTTTTTT
NA	TRBV27	NA	TRBJ1-5	CASSLSGVGNQPQHF	TGTGCCAGCAGTTTAAGTGGGGTTGGCAATCAGCCCCAGCATTTT
NA	TRBV13	TRBD2	TRBJ2-3	CASSPWTSGGAGDTQYF	TGTGCCAGCAGCCCCTGGACTAGCGGGGGGGCAGGGGATACGCAGTATTTT
few	TRBV6-5	TRBD2	TRBJ2-2	CASSSLLAGSTGELFF	TGTGCCAGCAGTTCCCTACTAGCGGGCTCCACCGGGGAGCTGTTTTTT
NA	TRBV7-2	NA	TRBJ1-1	CASRTQGNTEAFF	TGTGCCAGCAGAACACAGGGGAACACTGAAGCTTTCTTT
NA	TRBV2	NA	TRBJ1-1	CASSEALRVRTEAFF	TGTGCCAGCAGTGAAGCGCTTCGGGTTCGCACTGAAGCTTTCTTT
NA	TRBV5-4	NA	TRBJ1-2	CASSNYREHYGYTF	TGTGCCAGCAGCAACTACAGGGAGCACTATGGCTACACCTTC
NA	TRBV4-3	NA	TRBJ1-5	CASSQGPNQPQHF	TGCGCCAGCAGCCAGGGCCCGAATCAGCCCCAGCATTTT
NA	TRBV27	NA	TRBJ1-2	CASSLNAQGYGYTF	TGTGCCAGCAGTTTGAACGCTCAGGGCTATGGCTACACCTTC